This entry lists 10 T cell receptor beta chains sequenced from one sample in a study of shared clonotypes between healthy human individuals. The data were produced by immunoSEQ multiplex PCR, yet TCRdb's version contains in-frame clones alone and is incomplete. The sample has approximately 2.4 million clones, around 95% seen once; the top ten hold 0.1% to 0.15%. Sequences were obtained from naive CD4+ T cells sorted from blood. Subset specified: CD45RA+ positively selected. Receptors were obtained from a man aged 18-30 years in good health.

The chain has TRBV15 and TRBJ2-7; tentative D call: TRBD1 (5 bases). Germline V gene data show CDR1 as LNHNV and CDR2 as YYDKDF (reference sequence). The V gene lost 3 bases and the J gene lost 2 bases, with 8 bases spanning the gap. CDR3 size: 13 residues. CDR3: CATSRTVPYEQYF. The CDR3 nucleotides are TGTGCCACCAGCAGGACAGTCCCCTACGAGCAGTACTTC.

V usage is TRBV30 and J usage is TRBJ1-2; D is unclear. There are 12 residues in the CDR3. Germline V gene data show CDR1 as GTSNPN and CDR2 as SVGIG (reference sequence). The V end lost 3 bases, the J end lost 1 base, and 6 bases lay between the germline ends. This CDR3 reads CAWRGSNYGYTF. CDR3 nucleotide sequence: TGTGCCTGGAGAGGGAGTAACTATGGCTACACCTTC.

J is TRBJ2-2 and V is TRBV10-3, with D tentatively TRBD1 (5 bases). CDR1 and CDR2 (germline): ENHRY, SYGVKD. V lost 2 bases to trimming and J lost 3 bases, with 10 bases between them. CDR3 length: 15 amino acids. Written as DNA, the CDR3 is TGTGCCATCAGTGAGCCCAGGGATCACACCGGGGAGCTGTTTTTT. This sequence encodes CAISEPRDHTGELFF.

V is TRBV11-2 and J is TRBJ2-5; 7 nucleotides align to TRBD2. The CDR3 totals 15 residues. The ends lost 5 bases at V and 5 bases at J; junction bases unmatched: 11. Germline lookup yields CDR1 SGHAT and CDR2 FQNNGV. As DNA, the CDR3 is TGTGCCAGCAGCCCCCCGCCTAGCGGCGGGGAGACCCAGTACTTC. The encoded protein is CASSPPPSGGETQYF. Using reference TRBV11-2 and TRBJ2-5 for the parts outside the CDR3, the full variable domain is EAGVAQSPRYKIIEKRQSVAFWCNPISGHATLYWYQQILGQGPKLLIQFQNNGVVDDSQLPKDRFSAERLKGVDSTLKIQPAKLEDSAVYLCASSPPPSGGETQYFGPGTRLLVL.

The chain combines TRBV7-8 with TRBJ2-7; D uncertain. Germline V gene data show CDR1 as SGHVS and CDR2 as FQNEAQ. The germline V and J ends were trimmed by 4 bases and 2 bases, with 6 bases remaining between them. This CDR3 has 12 residues. The CDR3 spells CASSSVTYEQYF. In DNA, the CDR3 is TGTGCCAGCAGCTCCGTTACCTACGAGCAGTACTTC. Full variable domain (rest looked up from reference TRBV7-8 and TRBJ2-7): GAGVSQSPRYKVAKRGQDVALRCDPISGHVSLFWYQQALGQGPEFLTYFQNEAQLDKSGLPSDRFFAERPEGSVSTLKIQRTQQEDSAVYLCASSSVTYEQYFGPGTRLTVT.

This clone was picked up one time. The chain has TRBV14 and TRBJ2-5, with 12 bases matching TRBD2. The CDR3 totals 14 residues. Germline V lookup: CDR1 SGHDN, CDR2 FVKESK. V lost 6 bases to trimming and J lost 6 bases; unmatched junction nucleotides: 5. CDR3 coding DNA: TGTGCCAGCAGTCAACTAGCGGGAGGAAAGACCCAGTACTTC. It codes for CASSQLAGGKTQYF.

The J gene is TRBJ1-2, the V gene TRBV11-2, with D uncertain. Trimming removed 2 bases from V and 9 bases from J, with 10 bases in between. Germline V gene lookup returns CDR1 SGHAT and CDR2 FQNNGV. The CDR3 length is 12 residues. The CDR3 here is CASSLKGFSYTF. The CDR3 DNA reads as TGTGCCAGCAGCTTAAAGGGTTTCAGCTACACCTTC.

This CDR3 is CSAGHFQETQYF. The CDR3 region has the DNA TGCAGCGCCGGACACTTCCAAGAGACCCAGTACTTC. The chain couples TRBV29-1 to TRBJ2-5; maybe TRBD1 (5 bases). V lost 7 bases and J 1 base, leaving 10 bases between the germline ends. CDR3 length: 12 residues. Germline V CDR1 and CDR2: SQVTM, ANQGSEA.

A word on this clone: The sample contains more than one DNA sequence encoding this CDR3. This chain links TRBV30 with TRBJ1-6; unclear D gene. V dropped 2 bases and J dropped 7 bases, with 3 bases sitting between them. There are 11 residues in the CDR3. In germline, CDR1 is GTSNPN, CDR2 SVGIG (reference sequence). The CDR3 loop reads CAWSSNSPLHF. The DNA of the CDR3 is TGTGCCTGGAGTTCCAATTCACCCCTCCACTTT.

The genes are TRBV10-1 and TRBJ2-7, with a tentative D call TRBD1 (6 bases). The CDR3 has 16 amino acids. The germline CDR1 and CDR2 sequences are WNHNN and SYGVQD (reference sequence). V lost 2 bases and J lost 0, with 14 bases in between. The CDR3 DNA is TGCGCCAGCAGTGAGAGTGGCAGGGGCAGCTCCTACGAGCAGTACTTC. Amino acid sequence: CASSESGRGSSYEQYF.